These 24 T cell receptor beta chains were all obtained from the same sample, sequenced in a study of technical replicates of blood from a handful of donors. Sequenced by immunoSEQ multiplex PCR; TCRdb stores in-frame clones only, minus some. The sample shows approximately 82,000 clones, 91% of them seen only once. Sequenced sample: T cells isolated from PBMCs. These receptor sequences come from a human donor in good health. Some clones in this sample may be carry-over from other donors' samples.

The chain uses TRBV29-1 and TRBJ2-1, with 12 bases lining up with TRBD2. CDR3 size: 14 residues. Germline V CDR1 and CDR2: SQVTM, ANQGSEA. V lost 4 bases to trimming and J lost 5 bases; unmatched junction nucleotides: 3. Here the CDR3 reads CSVGTSGIHNEQFF. As DNA, the CDR3 is TGCAGCGTTGGGACTAGCGGGATACACAATGAGCAGTTCTTC.

The chain has TRBV9 and TRBJ2-3; D call uncertain. Trimming took 0 bases from V and 5 from J, leaving 10 bases between them. Germline V gene data show CDR1 as SGDLS and CDR2 as YYNGEE. CDR3 size: 14 residues. CDR3 coding DNA: TGTGCCAGCAGCGTAGAATTCCCGGTAGATACGCAGTATTTT. Its translation: CASSVEFPVDTQYF. Complete variable domain (other parts from reference TRBV9 and TRBJ2-3): DSGVTQTPKHLITATGQRVTLRCSPRSGDLSVYWYQQSLDQGLQFLIQYYNGEERAKGNILERFSAQQFPDLHSELNLSSLELGDSALYFCASSVEFPVDTQYFGPGTRLTVL.

The chain links TRBV28 to TRBJ2-1; D may be TRBD2 (6 bases). This CDR3 has 14 amino acids. In germline, CDR1 is MDHEN, CDR2 SYDVKM. The ends were cut back, 6 bases at V and 5 bases at J, with 14 bases in the middle. The DNA for the CDR3 is TGTGCCAGCAGCCTGGGACTCGACCACAATGAGCAGTTCTTC. Amino acid sequence: CASSLGLDHNEQFF.

The chain combines TRBV15 with TRBJ1-2, with 10 bases that match TRBD1. This CDR3 has 15 residues. Germline V gives CDR1 LNHNV, CDR2 YYDKDF (reference sequence). The J segment lost 2 bases and the V segment lost 3 bases, leaving 3 bases of the junction unmatched. CDR3 sequence: CATSRETGGNYGYTF. DNA for the CDR3: TGTGCCACCAGCAGGGAGACAGGGGGCAACTATGGCTACACCTTC.

The rearrangement links TRBV28 to TRBJ1-1, with no clear D. The CDR3 spans 14 residues. The germline V gene encodes CDR1 MDHEN and CDR2 SYDVKM. V was trimmed by 3 bases and J by 4 bases, leaving 12 bases between them. The CDR3 is CASSLAGVSTEAFF. In DNA, the CDR3 is TGTGCCAGCAGTTTGGCCGGGGTGAGCACTGAAGCTTTCTTT.

This chain connects TRBV10-3 to TRBJ1-4, with D perhaps TRBD1 (5 bases). The CDR3 is made up of 13 amino acids. The ends were cut back, 6 bases at V and 8 bases at J, with 13 bases in the middle. From germline, CDR1 is ENHRY and CDR2 SYGVKD. The CDR3 reads CAISSTGGEKLFF. The CDR3 DNA is TGTGCCATCAGCTCCACTGGGGGGGAAAAACTGTTTTTT.

The chain couples TRBV27 to TRBJ2-3; TRBD1 agrees at 9 bases. V was pared by 5 bases and J by 2 bases, with 8 bases of the junction left unmatched. Looked up from germline, CDR1 is MNHEY and CDR2 is SMNVEV (reference sequence). There are 16 residues in the CDR3. CDR3 DNA sequence: TGTGCCAGCAGTACAGGGGGCGACCCATTCACAGATACGCAGTATTTT. Translation gives CASSTGGDPFTDTQYF.

This clone was detected a few times. This sequence joins TRBV4-1 and TRBJ1-5; 7 nucleotides align to TRBD1. V was pared by 3 bases and J by 2 bases, with 4 bases of the junction left unmatched. Germline V gene lookup returns CDR1 MGHRA and CDR2 YSYEKL. The length of the CDR3 is 15 residues. The CDR3 is CASSQRGTGNQPQHF. CDR3 bases: TGCGCCAGCAGCCAGAGGGGGACAGGCAATCAGCCCCAGCATTTT.

This clone was seen a few times. The rearrangement links TRBV30 to TRBJ1-1; TRBD1 is a possible D gene (5 bases). The germline CDR1 and CDR2 sequences are GTSNPN and SVGIG (reference sequence). The CDR3 has 14 residues. The V and J ends lost 3 bases and 3 bases respectively, with 14 bases between them. The CDR3 is CAWSVQAGDTEAFF. The CDR3 nucleotides read TGTGCCTGGAGCGTACAGGCCGGAGACACTGAAGCTTTCTTT.

The rearrangement uses TRBV28 and TRBJ1-5; D gene ambiguous. Per the germline V gene, CDR1 is MDHEN and CDR2 is SYDVKM. V was cut by 2 bases and J by 4 bases, with 9 bases left in between. This CDR3 has 14 residues. The CDR3 region is CASSLQVLNQPQHF. In nucleotides, the CDR3 is TGTGCCAGCAGTTTACAGGTCCTGAATCAGCCCCAGCATTTT.

The chain uses TRBV9 and TRBJ2-1, with D perhaps matching TRBD1 (6 bases). Germline V gene lookup returns CDR1 SGDLS and CDR2 YYNGEE. V lost 0 bases, J lost 4 bases, and 8 bases lay in between. CDR3 length equals 14 residues. CDR3 loop: CASSVAGQYNEQFF. The CDR3 DNA reads as TGTGCCAGCAGCGTAGCCGGACAGTACAATGAGCAGTTCTTC.

The chain links TRBV11-2 to TRBJ2-5; TRBD2 matches 8 bases. V shed 1 base, J shed 2 bases, and the junction held 9 bases outside the gene matches. Looked up from germline, CDR1 is SGHAT and CDR2 is FQNNGV. The CDR3 has 17 residues. CDR3 coding DNA: TGTGCCAGCAGCTTAGCCGCTCGACTAGCGCCACAAGAGACCCAGTACTTC. It specifies CASSLAARLAPQETQYF.

The chain is built from TRBV4-3 and TRBJ1-3, with 7 bases aligning to TRBD1. Germline V lookup: CDR1 LGHNA, CDR2 YSLEER. V shed 3 bases, J shed 4 bases, and the junction held 6 bases outside the gene matches. CDR3 size: 15 residues. In nucleotides, the CDR3 is TGCGCCAGCAGCCAGGAAACAGGGGTCGGAAACACCATATATTTT. This translates into CASSQETGVGNTIYF.

The J gene is TRBJ1-1, the V gene TRBV11-3, with TRBD1 as a possible D gene (5 bases). The germline V and J ends were trimmed by 6 bases and 6 bases, with 14 bases remaining between them. This CDR3 contains 13 residues. Germline V gene lookup returns CDR1 SGHNT and CDR2 YENEEA. The CDR3 sequence is CASRKGLVSEAFF. Written as DNA, the CDR3 is TGTGCCAGCAGAAAGGGACTCGTTTCTGAAGCTTTCTTT.

The gene calls are TRBV30 and TRBJ2-7, with 7 bases identical to TRBD2. V shed 2 bases and J 3 bases; nucleotides not matched to a gene: 10. CDR1 is GTSNPN and CDR2 is SVGIG in the germline V gene (reference sequence). This CDR3 contains 15 residues. CDR3 nucleotide sequence: TGTGCCTGGAGTCCAGGACTAGTGGCTCACTACGAGCAGTACTTC. This gives the protein CAWSPGLVAHYEQYF.

The V call is TRBV18, the J call TRBJ1-4; TRBD1 aligns across 7 bases. Unmatched junction bases numbered 5, after V lost 6 bases and J lost 7 bases. CDR3 length: 13 residues. Germline V CDR1 and CDR2: KGHSH, LQKENI. The CDR3 DNA is TGTGCCAGCTCGCTTGGACAGGCTGAAAAACTGTTTTTT. This translates into CASSLGQAEKLFF.

The rearrangement uses TRBV29-1 and TRBJ1-1, with D hard to call. With 3 bases removed from V and 0 bases from J, the gap between germline ends came to 11 bases. Germline V gives CDR1 SQVTM, CDR2 ANQGSEA. This CDR3 is 14 amino acids long. DNA for the CDR3: TGCAGCGTTGAGGCGAGGGTACTGAACACTGAAGCTTTCTTT. This translates into CSVEARVLNTEAFF.

The chain recombines TRBV27 with TRBJ2-2; 8 positions agree with TRBD2. The CDR3 has 18 residues. V shed 8 bases and J 8 bases; nucleotides not matched to a gene: 22. In germline, CDR1 is MNHEY, CDR2 SMNVEV (reference sequence). In DNA, the CDR3 is TGTGCCAGCTCATCCTCCACTGGACTAGCAGTAAGGGGGGGGGAGCTGTTTTTT. It codes for CASSSSTGLAVRGGELFF.

The sample holds one count of this clone. The chain links TRBV2 to TRBJ2-7, with D perhaps TRBD1 (5 bases). Germline V gene sequence: CDR1 SNHLY, CDR2 FYNNEI. The CDR3 totals 12 residues. V was pared by 3 bases and J by 5 bases, with 8 bases between. CDR3 protein: CASSEQGNEQYF. The CDR3 coding sequence is TGTGCCAGCAGTGAGCAGGGAAACGAGCAGTACTTC.

In this sample, this clone turned up once. V gene TRBV5-1 combines with J gene TRBJ1-4, with 11 bases aligning to TRBD1. Per the germline V gene, CDR1 is SGHRS and CDR2 is YFSETQ. The CDR3 runs to 16 residues. V shed 4 bases, J shed 3 bases, and the junction held 5 bases outside the gene matches. The CDR3 nucleotides are TGCGCCAGCAGCGAAGGGACAGGGGGATCTAATGAAAAACTGTTTTTT. It codes for CASSEGTGGSNEKLFF.

This clone was counted a few times. This chain connects TRBV4-2 to TRBJ2-1; D remains ambiguous. The CDR3 consists of 11 residues. Germline CDR1 is LGHNA and CDR2 is YNFKEQ. With 6 bases removed from V and 7 bases from J, the gap between germline ends came to 7 bases. In nucleotides, the CDR3 is TGTGCCAGCAGGCAGACTAATGAGCAGTTCTTC. Its translation is CASRQTNEQFF.

The J gene is TRBJ2-1, the V gene TRBV27; 9 nucleotides line up with TRBD2. The CDR3 length is 15 residues. The V segment lost 1 base and the J segment 7 bases; nucleotides outside the gene matches: 5. CDR1 MNHEY and CDR2 SMNVEV come from the germline V gene (reference sequence). The CDR3 here is CASSLWEAGGNEQFF. The CDR3 nucleotides are TGTGCCAGCAGTTTATGGGAGGCGGGAGGGAATGAGCAGTTCTTC.

The gene calls are TRBV11-2 and TRBJ2-1, with D possibly TRBD2 on 6 matching bases. The CDR3 spans 17 residues. CDR1 SGHAT and CDR2 FQNNGV come from the germline V gene. Trimming left V 5 bases short and J 0 bases short, with 17 bases between. The DNA for the CDR3 is TGTGCCAGCAGCATGGAGGCTCGGGAGAGCTCCTACAATGAGCAGTTCTTC. It yields the protein CASSMEARESSYNEQFF.

The rearrangement links TRBV7-3 to TRBJ1-3; no clear D gene. V was pared by 8 bases and J by 1 base, with 12 bases between. CDR3 length equals 14 residues. Germline V gives CDR1 SGHTA, CDR2 FQGTGA. For the CDR3, the DNA is TGTGCCAGCTCCTCGAGTTTTTCTGGAAACACCATATATTTT. It encodes CASSSSFSGNTIYF.